These T cell receptor beta chains were read from a single sample in a study of blood T cells in healthy people across ages. TCRdb fed the 5' RACE reads into MiXCR, producing one record per CDR3 protein. The sample consists of 1.5 million to 2 million distinct CDR3 sequences, around half of them appearing once. Sample: blood. These receptors were collected from a woman between 35 and 50 years old in good health. Each CDR3 is given with its conserved first and last residue. D genes are given only for firm matches. Where a row states a size, it is once, few, many or the class of an expanded clone; other rows omit it.

J: TRBJ2-5
size: NA
D: TRBD1
V: TRBV4-1
CDR3: CASSRDRVRQETQYF
DNA: TGCGCCAGCAGCCGGGACAGGGTTCGTCAAGAGACCCAGTACTTC

J: TRBJ2-3
size: NA
D: NA
V: TRBV29-1
CDR3: CSVRVGDTQYF
DNA: TGCAGCGTCAGAGTGGGAGATACGCAGTATTTT

J: TRBJ1-1
size: NA
D: NA
V: TRBV7-2
CDR3: CASSSIIEGRSAFF
DNA: TGTGCCAGCAGCTCCATAATCGAGGGACGGTCGGCTTTCTTT

J: TRBJ1-2
size: NA
D: NA
V: TRBV7-2
CDR3: CASSPYFGYGYTF
DNA: TGTGCCAGCAGCCCCTACTTCGGCTATGGCTACACCTTC

J: TRBJ2-7
size: NA
D: TRBD1
V: TRBV6-2/TRBV6-3
CDR3: CASSPGQVQLYEQYF
DNA: TGTGCCAGCAGTCCCGGACAGGTACAACTCTACGAGCAGTACTTC

J: TRBJ2-7
size: NA
D: NA
V: TRBV4-1
CDR3: CASSQEEQGPYEQYF
DNA: TGCGCCAGCAGCCAAGAAGAGCAGGGGCCCTACGAGCAGTACTTC

J: TRBJ1-1
size: NA
D: NA
V: TRBV28
CDR3: CASNLNTEAFF
DNA: TGTGCCAGCAATCTGAACACTGAAGCTTTCTTT

J: TRBJ1-4
size: few
D: TRBD1
V: TRBV12-3/TRBV12-4
CDR3: CASSTDRGTNEKLFF
DNA: TGTGCCAGCAGCACCGACAGGGGGACTAATGAAAAACTGTTTTTT

J: TRBJ2-3
size: NA
D: TRBD2
V: TRBV2
CDR3: CASSEERTSGPFGTDTQYF
DNA: TGTGCCAGCAGTGAAGAGCGGACTAGCGGGCCCTTTGGCACAGATACGCAGTATTTT

J: TRBJ1-6
size: NA
D: NA
V: TRBV3-1
CDR3: CASSQPDNSPLHF
DNA: TGTGCCAGCAGCCAACCGGACAATTCGCCCCTCCACTTT

J: TRBJ2-1
size: few
D: NA
V: TRBV5-1
CDR3: CASSSLVVNEQFF
DNA: TGCGCCAGCAGCTCACTAGTAGTCAATGAGCAGTTCTTC

J: TRBJ2-7
size: NA
D: NA
V: TRBV10-2
CDR3: CASSDRQRAVSYEQYF
DNA: TGCGCCAGCAGTGATAGACAGCGGGCAGTCTCCTACGAGCAGTACTTC

J: TRBJ2-7
size: few
D: TRBD1
V: TRBV7-2
CDR3: CASSYRTGTEASYEQYF
DNA: TGTGCCAGCAGCTATAGAACCGGGACAGAAGCCTCCTACGAGCAGTACTTC

J: TRBJ1-4
size: once
D: NA
V: TRBV7-6
CDR3: CASSRPRGGGGEKLFF
DNA: TGTGCCAGCAGCCGCCCCCGGGGAGGGGGTGGTGAAAAACTGTTTTTT

J: TRBJ1-6
size: NA
D: NA
V: TRBV5-1
CDR3: CASSLVATRSGDSPLHF
DNA: TGCGCCAGCAGCTTGGTTGCCACGCGTTCCGGAGATTCACCCCTCCACTTT

J: TRBJ1-2
size: NA
D: TRBD1
V: TRBV19
CDR3: CASRIVRDRTYGYTF
DNA: TGTGCCAGTAGGATAGTCCGGGACAGGACTTATGGCTACACCTTC

J: TRBJ2-1
size: NA
D: TRBD1
V: TRBV28
CDR3: CASSLVGTGAIYYNEQFF
DNA: TGTGCCAGCAGTTTAGTGGGGACAGGAGCGATTTACTACAATGAGCAGTTCTTC

J: TRBJ1-6
size: once
D: NA
V: TRBV6-2/TRBV6-3
CDR3: CASSYLGRSPLHF
DNA: TGTGCCAGCAGTTACCTGGGGCGTTCACCCCTCCACTTT

J: TRBJ1-6
size: NA
D: NA
V: TRBV28
CDR3: CASREWDNSPLHF
DNA: TGTGCCAGCAGGGAATGGGATAATTCACCCCTCCACTTT

J: TRBJ2-7
size: NA
D: TRBD1
V: TRBV2
CDR3: CASSEAWRTGWYEQYF
DNA: TGTGCCAGCAGTGAAGCCTGGCGGACAGGGTGGTACGAGCAGTACTTC

J: TRBJ2-1
size: few
D: NA
V: TRBV12-5
CDR3: CASGVGNEQFF
DNA: TGTGCTAGTGGTGTGGGGAATGAGCAGTTCTTC

J: TRBJ2-3
size: NA
D: TRBD2
V: TRBV6-5
CDR3: CASKRGGGSTDTQYF
DNA: TGTGCCAGCAAACGCGGGGGAGGGTCCACAGATACGCAGTATTTT

J: TRBJ2-7
size: NA
D: NA
V: TRBV28
CDR3: CASTQGGAGYEQYF
DNA: TGTGCCAGCACCCAGGGGGGTGCCGGCTACGAGCAGTACTTC

J: TRBJ2-2
size: NA
D: TRBD2
V: TRBV28
CDR3: CASSPRLAGAGELFF
DNA: TGTGCCAGCAGTCCTAGACTAGCTGGGGCCGGGGAGCTGTTTTTT

J: TRBJ2-5
size: NA
D: TRBD1
V: TRBV10-3
CDR3: CAISERTGTGETQYF
DNA: TGTGCCATCAGTGAGCGGACAGGGACGGGAGAGACCCAGTACTTC

J: TRBJ2-1
size: once
D: TRBD2
V: TRBV7-2
CDR3: CASSIGGAPETQFF
DNA: TGTGCCAGCAGCATCGGGGGGGCACCCGAGACCCAGTTCTTC

J: TRBJ2-7
size: NA
D: TRBD2
V: TRBV29-1
CDR3: CSVKGGLAGRIYERYF
DNA: TGCAGCGTTAAAGGTGGCCTAGCGGGGAGGATCTACGAGCGGTACTTC

J: TRBJ2-5
size: NA
D: NA
V: TRBV9
CDR3: CASSVRTVEETQYF
DNA: TGTGCCAGCAGCGTAAGGACAGTAGAGGAGACCCAGTACTTC

J: TRBJ2-7
size: few
D: NA
V: TRBV12-1
CDR3: CASSFRNRGQSYEQYF
DNA: TGTGCCAGCAGCTTTAGGAACAGGGGGCAGTCCTACGAGCAGTACTTC

J: TRBJ1-5
size: few
D: NA
V: TRBV11-2
CDR3: CASSLEGVSNQPQHF
DNA: TGTGCCAGCAGCTTGGAGGGGGTTAGCAATCAGCCCCAGCATTTT

J: TRBJ2-3
size: NA
D: TRBD2
V: TRBV29-1
CDR3: CSVEGGGLAGRSDTQYF
DNA: TGCAGCGTTGAAGGGGGAGGACTAGCGGGAAGATCAGATACGCAGTATTTT

J: TRBJ2-1
size: few
D: TRBD2
V: TRBV4-2
CDR3: CASSQDVFKGTSAYNEQFF
DNA: TGTGCCAGCAGCCAAGATGTGTTTAAGGGGACTAGCGCCTACAATGAGCAGTTCTTC

J: TRBJ1-5
size: once
D: TRBD1
V: TRBV20-1
CDR3: CSAPTGASNQPQHF
DNA: TGCAGTGCACCGACAGGGGCCAGCAATCAGCCCCAGCATTTT

J: TRBJ2-3
size: few
D: TRBD2
V: TRBV7-2
CDR3: CASSFGSGPSTDTQYF
DNA: TGTGCCAGCAGCTTCGGTAGCGGGCCTAGCACAGATACGCAGTATTTT

J: TRBJ1-1
size: NA
D: NA
V: TRBV6-5
CDR3: CASSLTRPNTEAFF
DNA: TGTGCCAGCAGTTTGACCCGACCAAACACTGAAGCTTTCTTT

J: TRBJ1-5
size: NA
D: NA
V: TRBV6-2/TRBV6-3
CDR3: CAGGFGNQPQHF
DNA: TGTGCCGGGGGTTTCGGCAATCAGCCCCAGCATTTT

J: TRBJ1-2
size: NA
D: TRBD1
V: TRBV7-2
CDR3: CASSSTRTGNYGYTF
DNA: TGTGCCAGCAGCTCAACCCGGACAGGAAACTATGGCTACACCTTC

J: TRBJ2-1
size: NA
D: NA
V: TRBV9
CDR3: CASSVVSGAINEQFF
DNA: TGTGCCAGCAGCGTAGTTTCAGGGGCGATCAATGAGCAGTTCTTC

J: TRBJ1-6
size: NA
D: NA
V: TRBV7-2
CDR3: CASNLGVHNSPLHF
DNA: TGTGCCAGCAACCTGGGAGTACATAATTCACCCCTCCACTTT

J: TRBJ2-7
size: NA
D: NA
V: TRBV28
CDR3: CASSLRGVGPSYEQYF
DNA: TGTGCCAGCTCCCTGAGGGGGGTCGGACCTAGTTACGAGCAGTACTTC

J: TRBJ2-3
size: once
D: NA
V: TRBV20-1
CDR3: CSTGGGHTDTQYF
DNA: TGCAGTACAGGGGGGGGACACACAGATACGCAGTATTTT

J: TRBJ1-2
size: few
D: NA
V: TRBV20-1
CDR3: CSARVIGLNYGYTF
DNA: TGCAGTGCTAGAGTAATAGGTCTTAACTATGGCTACACCTTC